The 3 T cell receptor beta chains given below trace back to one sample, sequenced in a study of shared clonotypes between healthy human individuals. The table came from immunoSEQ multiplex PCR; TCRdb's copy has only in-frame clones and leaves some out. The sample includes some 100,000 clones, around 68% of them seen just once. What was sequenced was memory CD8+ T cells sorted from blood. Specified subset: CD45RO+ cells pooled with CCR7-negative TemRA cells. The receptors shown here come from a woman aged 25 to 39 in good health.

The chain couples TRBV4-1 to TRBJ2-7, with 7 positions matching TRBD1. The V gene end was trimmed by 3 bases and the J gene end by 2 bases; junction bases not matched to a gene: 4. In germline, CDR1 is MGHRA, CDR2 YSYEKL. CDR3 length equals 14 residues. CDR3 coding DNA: TGCGCCAGCAGCCATACGACAGGGACCTACGAGCAGTACTTC. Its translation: CASSHTTGTYEQYF.

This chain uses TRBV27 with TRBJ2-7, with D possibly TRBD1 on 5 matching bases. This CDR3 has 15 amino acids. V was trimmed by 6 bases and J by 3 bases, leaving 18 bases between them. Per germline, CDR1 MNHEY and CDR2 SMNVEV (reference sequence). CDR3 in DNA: TGTGCCAGCAGGGAAAGGGGCGCCCGTTACTACGAGCAGTACTTC. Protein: CASRERGARYYEQYF.

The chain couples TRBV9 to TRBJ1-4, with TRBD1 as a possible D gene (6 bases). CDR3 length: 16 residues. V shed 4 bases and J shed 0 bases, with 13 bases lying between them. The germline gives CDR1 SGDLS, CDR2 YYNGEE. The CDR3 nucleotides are TGTGCCAGCAGCCCCGACAGGTGTTCAACTAATGAAAAACTGTTTTTT. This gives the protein CASSPDRCSTNEKLFF.